The rows below give T cell receptor beta chains drawn from one sample of a study of cytomegalovirus exposure and HLA in healthy donors. The table came from immunoSEQ multiplex PCR; TCRdb's copy has only in-frame clones and leaves some out. The profile shows some 130,000 clones, more than 65% of them singletons. The sequenced material came from PBMCs. Receptors were obtained from a woman aged 55-70 years in good health and CMV-seropositive. Both conserved end residues are part of each CDR3. D genes are given only for firm matches. Not every row has a clone size; where given, it reads once, few, many or a size class.

cdr3_aa: CASSLEGQYSYEQYF
cdr3_nt: TGCGCCAGCAGCTTGGAGGGGCAATACTCCTACGAGCAGTACTTC
v_call: TRBV5-1
j_call: TRBJ2-7
d_call: NA
clone_size: NA

cdr3_aa: CASSEEASGGTNEQFF
cdr3_nt: TGCGCTAGCAGTGAGGAGGCTAGCGGGGGCACCAATGAGCAGTTCTTC
v_call: TRBV10-1
j_call: TRBJ2-1
d_call: TRBD2
clone_size: once

cdr3_aa: CASRAGTGSWEETQYF
cdr3_nt: TGCGCCAGCAGAGCCGGGACAGGGTCCTGGGAAGAGACCCAGTACTTC
v_call: TRBV5-1
j_call: TRBJ2-5
d_call: TRBD1
clone_size: NA

cdr3_aa: CASSGERGPSSYEQYF
cdr3_nt: TGTGCCAGCAGCGGGGAGCGGGGGCCGAGCTCCTACGAGCAGTACTTC
v_call: TRBV9
j_call: TRBJ2-7
d_call: TRBD2
clone_size: NA

cdr3_aa: CATSPLRPGSADTQYF
cdr3_nt: TGTGCCACCAGCCCCTTAAGACCGGGGAGTGCAGATACGCAGTATTTT
v_call: TRBV15
j_call: TRBJ2-3
d_call: NA
clone_size: NA

cdr3_aa: CASSYSDQGNEKLFF
cdr3_nt: TGTGCCAGCAGTTACTCTGACCAGGGCAATGAAAAACTGTTTTTT
v_call: TRBV6-5
j_call: TRBJ1-4
d_call: NA
clone_size: few

cdr3_aa: CASSVGILDRANEQFF
cdr3_nt: TGTGCCAGCAGCGTAGGGATTTTGGACAGGGCCAATGAGCAGTTCTTC
v_call: TRBV9
j_call: TRBJ2-1
d_call: TRBD1
clone_size: NA

cdr3_aa: CSAHKNTEAFF
cdr3_nt: TGCAGCGCACATAAGAACACTGAAGCTTTCTTT
v_call: TRBV29-1
j_call: TRBJ1-1
d_call: NA
clone_size: NA

cdr3_aa: CASTGRGETDTQYF
cdr3_nt: TGTGCCAGCACTGGGCGGGGCGAAACAGATACGCAGTATTTT
v_call: TRBV2
j_call: TRBJ2-3
d_call: NA
clone_size: NA

cdr3_aa: CASIPAGAESYEQYF
cdr3_nt: TGTGCCAGCATCCCGGCGGGGGCCGAATCCTACGAGCAGTACTTC
v_call: TRBV2
j_call: TRBJ2-7
d_call: NA
clone_size: NA

cdr3_aa: CASSDGSGKGETRYF
cdr3_nt: TGCGCCAGCAGTGACGGCAGTGGTAAAGGAGAGACCCGGTACTTC
v_call: TRBV10-1
j_call: TRBJ2-5
d_call: NA
clone_size: NA

cdr3_aa: CASIGDTASLASPLHF
cdr3_nt: TGTGCCAGCATCGGGGACACTGCGTCCCTTGCTTCACCCCTCCACTTT
v_call: TRBV2
j_call: TRBJ1-6
d_call: NA
clone_size: NA

cdr3_aa: CASSFGTGSGYTF
cdr3_nt: TGTGCCAGCAGTTTCGGGACAGGCAGTGGCTACACCTTC
v_call: TRBV6-5
j_call: TRBJ1-2
d_call: TRBD1
clone_size: NA

cdr3_aa: CASSLGSGTDTQYF
cdr3_nt: TGTGCCAGCAGCTTGGGTAGTGGCACAGATACGCAGTATTTT
v_call: TRBV5-5
j_call: TRBJ2-3
d_call: NA
clone_size: NA

cdr3_aa: CASSQNSDLRTDTQYF
cdr3_nt: TGCGCCAGCAGCCAAAATAGCGATCTACGCACAGATACGCAGTATTTT
v_call: TRBV4-1
j_call: TRBJ2-3
d_call: NA
clone_size: NA

cdr3_aa: CATSSVTGTRTPLHF
cdr3_nt: TGTGCCACCAGCAGCGTTACCGGGACAAGGACACCCCTCCACTTT
v_call: TRBV15
j_call: TRBJ1-6
d_call: NA
clone_size: NA

cdr3_aa: CASRPRGGELFF
cdr3_nt: TGTGCCAGCAGACCCCGGGGCGGGGAGCTGTTTTTT
v_call: TRBV2
j_call: TRBJ2-2
d_call: NA
clone_size: NA

cdr3_aa: CASSLTGAGNTIYF
cdr3_nt: TGTGCCAGCAGCTTGACAGGGGCTGGAAACACCATATATTTT
v_call: TRBV5-6
j_call: TRBJ1-3
d_call: TRBD1
clone_size: few

cdr3_aa: CASSPGLAGGGTDTQYF
cdr3_nt: TGTGCCAGCAGCCCCGGACTAGCGGGGGGGGGCACAGATACGCAGTATTTT
v_call: TRBV9
j_call: TRBJ2-3
d_call: TRBD2
clone_size: NA

cdr3_aa: CASSLRPGGNEQFF
cdr3_nt: TGTGCCAGCAGCTTACGTCCAGGGGGCAATGAGCAGTTCTTC
v_call: TRBV7-6
j_call: TRBJ2-1
d_call: TRBD1
clone_size: NA

cdr3_aa: CASRAQGAISTDTQYF
cdr3_nt: TGTGCCAGCAGGGCTCAGGGGGCGATTAGCACAGATACGCAGTATTTT
v_call: TRBV9
j_call: TRBJ2-3
d_call: TRBD1
clone_size: NA

cdr3_aa: CASSRGGPNTGELFF
cdr3_nt: TGCGCCAGCAGCCGGGGTGGACCGAACACCGGGGAGCTGTTTTTT
v_call: TRBV5-1
j_call: TRBJ2-2
d_call: NA
clone_size: NA

cdr3_aa: CASSPGGTNEKLFF
cdr3_nt: TGTGCCAGCAGCCCAGGGGGCACTAATGAAAAACTGTTTTTT
v_call: TRBV5-4
j_call: TRBJ1-4
d_call: TRBD1
clone_size: NA

cdr3_aa: CASTPPGGTEAFF
cdr3_nt: TGTGCCAGCACCCCCCCGGGGGGCACTGAAGCTTTCTTT
v_call: TRBV6-5
j_call: TRBJ1-1
d_call: NA
clone_size: NA

cdr3_aa: CASTPSQGTGGYTF
cdr3_nt: TGTGCCAGCACCCCCTCACAGGGGACGGGGGGCTACACCTTC
v_call: TRBV25-1
j_call: TRBJ1-2
d_call: TRBD1
clone_size: NA

cdr3_aa: CASSKGQGEILSQPQHF
cdr3_nt: TGTGCCAGCAGCAAAGGACAGGGGGAAATCTTAAGTCAGCCCCAGCATTTT
v_call: TRBV11-2
j_call: TRBJ1-5
d_call: TRBD1
clone_size: NA

cdr3_aa: CASSAGQSHGYTF
cdr3_nt: TGCGCCAGCAGCGCGGGACAGAGTCATGGCTACACCTTC
v_call: TRBV5-1
j_call: TRBJ1-2
d_call: TRBD1
clone_size: NA

cdr3_aa: CASSIFRASNQPQHF
cdr3_nt: TGTGCCAGTAGTATATTCAGGGCTAGCAATCAGCCCCAGCATTTT
v_call: TRBV19
j_call: TRBJ1-5
d_call: NA
clone_size: NA

cdr3_aa: CASRAAGFSNQPQHF
cdr3_nt: TGTGCCAGCAGGGCTGCAGGGTTTAGCAATCAGCCCCAGCATTTT
v_call: TRBV6-5
j_call: TRBJ1-5
d_call: NA
clone_size: NA

cdr3_aa: CASSVGSGAGGPETQYF
cdr3_nt: TGTGCCAGCAGCGTAGGGTCGGGAGCGGGGGGGCCTGAGACCCAGTACTTC
v_call: TRBV9
j_call: TRBJ2-5
d_call: TRBD2
clone_size: once

cdr3_aa: CASSPLGTGVYGYTF
cdr3_nt: TGTGCCAGCAGCCCGCTCGGGACAGGGGTCTATGGCTACACCTTC
v_call: TRBV5-4
j_call: TRBJ1-2
d_call: TRBD1
clone_size: few

cdr3_aa: CASSVTGGITEAFF
cdr3_nt: TGTGCCAGCAGCGTCACAGGGGGCATAACTGAAGCTTTCTTT
v_call: TRBV2
j_call: TRBJ1-1
d_call: TRBD1
clone_size: once

cdr3_aa: CASHPGHLYEQYF
cdr3_nt: TGTGCCAGTCACCCGGGACACCTCTACGAGCAGTACTTC
v_call: TRBV6-5
j_call: TRBJ2-7
d_call: NA
clone_size: few

cdr3_aa: CASSPGQGSETQYF
cdr3_nt: TGTGCCAGCAGCCCGGGACAGGGGTCAGAGACCCAGTACTTC
v_call: TRBV2
j_call: TRBJ2-5
d_call: TRBD1
clone_size: NA

cdr3_aa: CASSWDGTSGVYEQYF
cdr3_nt: TGTGCCAGCAGTTGGGATGGGACTAGCGGGGTCTACGAGCAGTACTTC
v_call: TRBV27
j_call: TRBJ2-7
d_call: TRBD2
clone_size: NA

cdr3_aa: CASSFETGTGTLGYTF
cdr3_nt: TGTGCCAGCAGCTTTGAGACCGGGACAGGGACCCTCGGCTACACCTTC
v_call: TRBV7-8
j_call: TRBJ1-2
d_call: TRBD1
clone_size: NA

cdr3_aa: CASSFWGVGNTEAFF
cdr3_nt: TGTGCCAGCAGTTTTTGGGGCGTGGGGAACACTGAAGCTTTCTTT
v_call: TRBV27
j_call: TRBJ1-1
d_call: NA
clone_size: NA

cdr3_aa: CASSQGGQGYEQYF
cdr3_nt: TGCGCCAGCAGCCAAGGGGGACAGGGCTACGAGCAGTACTTC
v_call: TRBV4-1
j_call: TRBJ2-7
d_call: TRBD1
clone_size: NA

cdr3_aa: CASNIPGQFNTEAFF
cdr3_nt: TGTGCCAGCAATATTCCGGGACAATTCAACACTGAAGCTTTCTTT
v_call: TRBV13
j_call: TRBJ1-1
d_call: NA
clone_size: NA

cdr3_aa: CASSFGGGTEAFF
cdr3_nt: TGTGCCAGCAGCTTTGGCGGGGGCACTGAAGCTTTCTTT
v_call: TRBV5-8
j_call: TRBJ1-1
d_call: NA
clone_size: few

cdr3_aa: CASSLLAGGGNQPQHF
cdr3_nt: TGTGCCAGCAGCTTACTAGCCGGTGGGGGCAATCAGCCCCAGCATTTT
v_call: TRBV7-6
j_call: TRBJ1-5
d_call: NA
clone_size: NA

cdr3_aa: CASSPRDSRGYTF
cdr3_nt: TGTGCCAGCAGCCCTCGGGACAGCCGTGGCTACACCTTC
v_call: TRBV6-5
j_call: TRBJ1-2
d_call: TRBD1
clone_size: once

cdr3_aa: CASSRGGTGFNEQFF
cdr3_nt: TGTGCCAGCAGCCGTGGGGGGACAGGGTTCAATGAGCAGTTCTTC
v_call: TRBV7-8
j_call: TRBJ2-1
d_call: TRBD1
clone_size: NA

cdr3_aa: CASSLRTSNYEQYF
cdr3_nt: TGTGCCAGCAGCCTCCGGACTAGCAACTACGAGCAGTACTTC
v_call: TRBV5-4
j_call: TRBJ2-7
d_call: TRBD2
clone_size: NA

cdr3_aa: CASSPGGDSPLHF
cdr3_nt: TGTGCCAGTAGTCCCGGGGGGGATTCACCCCTCCACTTT
v_call: TRBV19
j_call: TRBJ1-6
d_call: NA
clone_size: NA

cdr3_aa: CASSSGAAFGNTIYF
cdr3_nt: TGTGCCAGCAGCTCCGGTGCCGCATTTGGAAACACCATATATTTT
v_call: TRBV28
j_call: TRBJ1-3
d_call: NA
clone_size: NA